A single sample is the source of the 30 T cell receptor beta chains below, sequenced in a study of CD8+ T cells in alopecia areata. Isolated RNA was reverse transcribed into cDNA used as the sequencing template. The method was immunoSEQ multiplex PCR; TCRdb's version includes in-frame clones alone and lacks a portion of them. The sample has some 110,000 clones, none seen only once. Sequenced input: lesional skin. The source of these receptors is a C3H/HeJ mouse with alopecia areata. As its MHC haplotype, the strain has H2-k.

This clone was detected only a few times. Mouse germline and gene names are used. The read ends 4 residues shy of where the CDR3 ends; the end is completed using the germline J gene. The J gene is TRBJ1-1, the V gene TRBV17; 9 bases agree with TRBD1. This CDR3 is 15 amino acids long. The germline V gene encodes CDR1 MNHDT and CDR2 YYDKIL. The ends lost 3 bases at V and 2 bases at J; junction bases unmatched: 4. The CDR3 spells CASSSRTGANTEVFF. The covered CDR3 bases are TGTGCTAGCAGTAGTCGGACAGGGGCCAACACA.

This clone turned up a few times. The listed genes are named as in mouse. CDR3 protein: CASGDASGVAETLYF. The CDR3 DNA, read in part, is TGTGCCAGCGGTGATGCCTCAGGGGTTGCAGAA. This chain joins TRBV13-2 and TRBJ2-3, with a tentative D call TRBD1 (6 bases). Read sequence stops 4 residues before the CDR3 end, and the germline J gene provides the missing end. Germline loops: CDR1 NNHNN, CDR2 SYGAGS (reference sequence). Trimming pared 0 bases from V and 2 bases from J, leaving 10 bases between. The CDR3 has 15 amino acids.

This clone was seen more than once but under ten times. Gene names are mouse gene names. From the germline J gene comes the end of the CDR3, since the read stops 4 residues before it. V and J are TRBV19 and TRBJ1-1, with D perhaps matching TRBD1 (6 bases). The CDR3 is 13 residues long. Trimming stripped 7 bases from V and 0 bases from J, with 10 bases between. Looked up from germline, CDR1 is FNHDT and CDR2 is SITEND (reference sequence). The sequenced part of the CDR3 DNA is TGTGCCAGCGGGACATTTGCAAACACA. Its translation is CASGTFANT. The entire CDR3 reads CASGTFANTEVFF.

This clone has more than one count but fewer than ten. Here the gene names and germline are mouse. The read gets to within 4 residues of the CDR3 end, and the germline J gene fills in the rest. The gene calls are TRBV13-3 and TRBJ2-3; 10 bases are a match to TRBD2. With V trimmed by 5 bases and J by 0 bases, 6 bases remained unmatched. This CDR3 has 16 amino acids. Germline-derived CDR1 and CDR2 are NNHDY and SYVADS. The CDR3 reads CASSQGLGRSAETLYF. CDR3 bases read: TGTGCCAGCAGCCAGGGACTGGGGAGGAGTGCAGAA.

For this clone: The gene names here belong to mouse. Sequencing ends 4 residues short of the CDR3 end; the germline J gene provides the rest. This sample includes further DNA sequences coding for the same CDR3. The rearrangement links TRBV13-3 to TRBJ2-2; 12 bases line up with TRBD2. V shed 2 bases, J shed 2 bases, and the junction held 4 bases outside the gene matches. Germline V gene lookup returns CDR1 NNHDY and CDR2 SYVADS. This CDR3 region has 17 residues. CDR3 bases read: TGTGCCAGCAGTGACCCGGGGACTGGGGGGAACACCGGG. Translating it yields CASSDPGTGGNTG. The full CDR3 is CASSDPGTGGNTGQLYF. The variable domain in full, completed from reference TRBV13-3 and TRBJ2-2, reads EAAVTQSPRSKVAVTGGKVTLSCHQTNNHDYMYWYRQDTGHGLRLIHYSYVADSTEKGDIPDGYKASRPSQENFSLILELASLSQTAVYFCASSDPGTGGNTGQLYFGEGSKLTVL.

With regard to this clone: Mouse names are used for the genes. The read ends 4 residues early relative to the CDR3; the germline J gene fills the gap. J is TRBJ1-2 and V is TRBV16, with TRBD1 matching over 9 bases. V trimming: 1 base; J trimming: 4 bases; junction bases outside the gene matches: 4. The CDR3 contains 15 residues. Germline V lookup: CDR1 SGHSA, CDR2 FRNQAP. CDR3 DNA, as far as it was read: TGTGCAAGCAGCTTAGGGGACAGGGAGGGCTCC. It codes for CASSLGDREGS. The full CDR3 protein is CASSLGDREGSDYTF.

This clone was seen a few times. A mismatch at residue 12 separates the TCRdb protein from the translated DNA, so the protein presented here was translated from the DNA. Gene names are mouse gene names. The CDR3 end is not reached by the read, which stops 3 residues before it; the germline J gene fills it in. The chain combines TRBV1 with TRBJ1-3; D unresolved. CDR1 and CDR2 from the germline V gene are NSQYPW and LRSPGD (reference sequence). The CDR3 extends over 15 amino acids. Trimming pared 0 bases from V and 2 bases from J, leaving 8 bases between. Incomplete CDR3 DNA: TGCACCTGCAGTGCAGATCTTAACACTGGAAATACG. It is translated as CTCSADLNTGNT. The CDR3 reads in full as CTCSADLNTGNTLYF.

This clone was counted a few times. The DNA translation disagrees with the TCRdb protein at residue 11, so the protein in this description comes from the DNA. Here the gene names and germline are mouse. The CDR3 loop reads CASSSRGHNSPLYF. The sequenced CDR3 bases are TGTGCCAGCAGTAGCAGGGGGCATAATTCGCCC. This chain connects TRBV19 to TRBJ1-6; 8 bases line up with TRBD1. Coverage ceases 3 residues before the CDR3 finishes, and the germline J gene fills in the end. TRBJ1-6 falls under the ORF class, with uncertain function. Trimming removed 3 bases from V and 5 bases from J; junction bases left unmatched: 1. The germline V gene has CDR1 FNHDT and CDR2 SITEND (reference sequence). CDR3 length: 14 residues.

This clone came up a few times. The TCRdb protein and the DNA translation do not line up at residue 13; the protein shown here was made by translating the DNA. Gene names are the mouse ones. Sequencing ends 3 residues short of the CDR3 end; the germline J gene provides the rest. The V call is TRBV1, the J call TRBJ1-6, with 8 nucleotides matching TRBD1. TRBJ1-6 is reported as an ORF; its role is uncertain. After removal of 2 bases from V and 7 bases from J, the junction contained 7 bases not matched to a gene. From germline, CDR1 is NSQYPW and CDR2 LRSPGD (reference sequence). The CDR3 contains 16 residues. CDR3 loop: CTCSARAGGANSPLYF. The sequenced CDR3 bases are TGCACCTGCAGTGCAAGGGCAGGGGGCGCGAATTCGCCC.

This clone came up a few times. Gene names and germline refer to mouse. The read gets to within 4 residues of the CDR3 end, and the germline J gene fills in the rest. The chain carries TRBV19 and TRBJ2-1; 7 nucleotides agree with TRBD2. V trimming: 0 bases; J trimming: 3 bases; junction bases outside the gene matches: 6. This CDR3 has 16 residues. Germline CDR1 is FNHDT and CDR2 is SITEND (reference sequence). The sequenced CDR3 bases are TGTGCCAGCAGTATAGTTTCGGCTGGGGGCTATGCT. This encodes CASSIVSAGGYA. The whole CDR3 region reads CASSIVSAGGYAEQFF.

This clone was seen a few times. Germline and genes here are mouse. The CDR3 here is CASSGGDRGRAETLYF. CDR3 DNA (partial): TGTGCCAGCAGTGGGGGGGACAGGGGGCGAGCAGAA. The rearrangement uses TRBV13-3 and TRBJ2-3, with 12 bases identical to TRBD1. The read ends 4 residues before the CDR3 terminus; that terminus is restored from the germline J gene. J was trimmed by 3 bases and V by 3 bases; bases with no gene match: 5. The CDR3 spans 16 residues. Germline V CDR1 and CDR2: NNHDY, SYVADS.

This clone has just a few counts. Gene names are mouse gene names. The read ends 4 residues before the CDR3 terminus; that terminus is restored from the germline J gene. V and J are TRBV12-1 and TRBJ1-4; 11 nucleotides line up with TRBD1. This CDR3 spans 16 amino acids. V was clipped by 3 bases and J by 3 bases; unmatched bases: 5. Germline CDR1 reads SGHSN; CDR2 reads HYEKVE. The CDR3 here is CASSSPGQGANERLFF. CDR3 DNA (partial): TGTGCCAGCTCTTCCCCGGGACAGGGGGCCAACGAA.

This clone has more than one count but fewer than ten. The germline and genes are mouse ones. Read sequence stops 4 residues before the CDR3 end, and the germline J gene provides the missing end. The chain has TRBV19 and TRBJ2-1; no clear D gene. The germline CDR1 and CDR2 sequences are FNHDT and SITEND (reference sequence). The length of the CDR3 is 13 residues. The CDR3 here is CASSMGIEAEQFF. The sequenced part of the CDR3 DNA is TGTGCCAGCAGTATGGGGATAGAGGCT.

A note on this clone: The translated DNA and TCRdb's protein are not identical at residue 12; the protein here was translated from the DNA. Gene names denote mouse genes. The read comes to an end 3 residues before the CDR3 does, leaving the germline J gene to fill in the end. This chain joins TRBV19 and TRBJ1-6; D perhaps matches TRBD1 (6 bases). TRBJ1-6 is marked as an open reading frame, function uncertain. The CDR3 has 15 amino acids. Looked up from germline, CDR1 is FNHDT and CDR2 is SITEND (reference sequence). Trimming shortened V by 2 bases and J by 7 bases, and 13 bases separated the two germline ends. The CDR3 region is CASSMGHEENSPLYF. CDR3 DNA, as far as it was read: TGTGCCAGCAGTATGGGACATGAGGAGAATTCGCCC.

This clone was picked up a small number of times. Germline and genes: mouse. The DNA ends 4 residues before the CDR3 does, and the rest of the CDR3 is filled in from the germline J gene. The chain has TRBV29 and TRBJ2-7; TRBD2 might be the D (6 bases). Germline V lookup: CDR1 MSHET, CDR2 SYDVDS. This CDR3 comprises 15 residues. Between the trimmed V and J ends, which lost 2 bases and 0 bases, there was a span of 11 bases. Here the CDR3 reads CASSLRGVSSYEQYF. The covered CDR3 bases are TGTGCTAGCAGTTTACGGGGGGTCAGCTCCTAT.

In regard to this clone: Mouse gene names and germline throughout. Read sequence stops 4 residues before the CDR3 end, and the germline J gene provides the missing end. V gene TRBV13-3 combines with J gene TRBJ2-4; 7 nucleotides line up with TRBD1. Germline loops: CDR1 NNHDY, CDR2 SYVADS. This CDR3 region has 13 residues. The covered CDR3 bases are TGTGCCAGCAGTGATCTCAGGGGGAAC. Protein: CASSDLRGN. The full CDR3 sequence reads CASSDLRGNTLYF.

Details on this clone: Gene names are the mouse ones. Read sequence stops 4 residues before the CDR3 end, and the germline J gene provides the missing end. V and J are TRBV13-3 and TRBJ2-4; TRBD2 matches at 11 bases. The CDR3 is made up of 16 amino acids. Germline V gene sequence: CDR1 NNHDY, CDR2 SYVADS. The CDR3 DNA, read in part, is TGTGCCAGCAGTGATACTACTGGGGGGGCGGAGAAC. It encodes CASSDTTGGAEN. The complete CDR3 sequence is CASSDTTGGAENTLYF.

At least ten counts were recorded for this clone. Gene names follow the mouse nomenclature. The missing CDR3 end, 4 residues past where the read stops, is filled in from the germline J gene. V and J are TRBV13-3 and TRBJ2-1, with D unclear. The CDR3 consists of 14 residues. V dropped 0 bases and J dropped 4 bases, with 8 bases sitting between them. CDR1 is NNHDY and CDR2 is SYVADS in the germline V gene. CDR3 sequence reads: CASSDAHKYAEQFF. The sequenced CDR3 bases are TGTGCCAGCAGTGATGCGCACAAATATGCT.

This clone was seen more than once but under ten times. Gene names denote mouse genes. The read ends 4 residues before the CDR3 terminus; that terminus is restored from the germline J gene. This rearrangement joins TRBV19 to TRBJ2-7, with TRBD2 matching over 11 bases. Per germline, CDR1 FNHDT and CDR2 SITEND (reference sequence). The CDR3 loop spans 13 amino acids. The CDR3 bases that were read are TGTGCCACCTTGCGGGACTGGGGGTAT. Translated: CATLRDWGY. The whole CDR3 reads CATLRDWGYEQYF.

This clone was detected only a few times. Genes and germline are mouse. The CDR3 goes on 4 residues after the read ends, and that part is filled in from the germline J gene. J is TRBJ1-2 and V is TRBV13-3; 9 bases line up with TRBD1. CDR1 is NNHDY and CDR2 is SYVADS in the germline V gene. CDR3 length: 12 residues. This CDR3 reads CASKTGGSDYTF. The sequenced part of the CDR3 DNA is TGTGCCAGCAAGACAGGGGGATCC.

Of note for this clone: Genes and germline come from the mouse. Read sequence stops 4 residues before the CDR3 end, and the germline J gene provides the missing end. V is TRBV13-3 and J is TRBJ2-1, with 11 positions matching TRBD1. In germline, CDR1 is NNHDY, CDR2 SYVADS. The CDR3 is made up of 16 amino acids. V was clipped by 4 bases and J by 5 bases; unmatched bases: 8. The CDR3: CASSPPGTGGDAEQFF. The covered CDR3 bases are TGTGCCAGCAGTCCCCCCGGGACAGGGGGGGATGCT.

On this clone: Gene and germline names: mouse. Sequencing ends 4 residues short of the CDR3 end; the germline J gene provides the rest. The chain couples TRBV19 to TRBJ2-7; D is uncertain. The CDR3 is made up of 14 amino acids. Germline CDR1 reads FNHDT; CDR2 reads SITEND (reference sequence). V lost 2 bases to trimming and J lost 0 bases, with 9 bases between them. The covered CDR3 bases are TGTGCCAGCAGTATCGACAAAATCTCCTAT. It translates to CASSIDKISY. The whole CDR3 protein is CASSIDKISYEQYF.

As regards this clone: Any gene name here is a mouse gene name. The CDR3 extends 4 residues past the end of the read, so its final part is completed from the germline J gene. J is TRBJ2-5 and V is TRBV13-3, with a possible D match to TRBD1 (7 bases). The CDR3 loop spans 14 amino acids. Germline CDR1 reads NNHDY; CDR2 reads SYVADS. The sequenced part of the CDR3 DNA is TGTGCCAGCAGTCCGAGCAGGGGGGAAGAC. This sequence encodes CASSPSRGED. From start to end, the CDR3 is CASSPSRGEDTQYF.

This clone was seen a few times. Mouse gene names and germline throughout. The read finishes 4 residues shy of the CDR3 end, and the germline J gene is used to complete it. This sequence joins TRBV19 and TRBJ2-7; D might be TRBD1 (6 bases). There are 12 residues in the CDR3. Germline CDR1 and CDR2: FNHDT and SITEND (reference sequence). Partial CDR3 DNA: TGTGCCAGCATTGGGGACAAATAT. Encoded protein: CASIGDKY. The full CDR3 is CASIGDKYEQYF.

Comments on this clone: The gene names given are mouse names. The sequence runs out 4 residues before the end of the CDR3; the remainder is reconstructed from the germline J gene. The chain couples TRBV13-2 to TRBJ2-5; the D gene is possibly TRBD2 (5 bases). Germline loops: CDR1 NNHNN, CDR2 SYGAGS (reference sequence). Trimming pared 2 bases from V and 0 bases from J, leaving 10 bases between. The CDR3 length is 15 residues. The CDR3 spells CASGEIWANQDTQYF. Incomplete CDR3 DNA: TGTGCCAGCGGTGAAATCTGGGCTAACCAAGAC.

Concerning this clone: The genes and germline here are from mouse. The observed sequence ends 4 residues before the CDR3 terminus, with the missing tail filled in from the germline J gene. The J gene is TRBJ2-7, the V gene TRBV13-3; 10 bases are shared with TRBD1. CDR1 is NNHDY, CDR2 SYVADS, per germline. This CDR3 region has 14 residues. The CDR3 sequence: CASSRQGALYEQYF. The sequenced part of the CDR3 DNA is TGTGCCAGCAGTCGACAGGGGGCGCTTTAT.

There are a few counts of this clone. Gene names and germline refer to mouse. The CDR3 end is not reached by the read, which stops 4 residues before it; the germline J gene fills it in. This chain connects TRBV16 to TRBJ2-5; 10 bases align to TRBD2. The CDR3 is 15 amino acids. The germline gives CDR1 SGHSA, CDR2 FRNQAP. J was trimmed by 3 bases and V by 4 bases; bases with no gene match: 4. CDR3 DNA (partial): TGTGCAAGCAGCTCAGACTGGGGGGTACAAGAC. This encodes CASSSDWGVQD. The CDR3, in full, reads CASSSDWGVQDTQYF. The whole variable domain, filled in from reference TRBV16 and TRBJ2-5, reads NAGVIQTPRHKVTGKGQEATLWCEPISGHSAVFWYRQTIVQGLEFLTYFRNQAPIDDSGMPKERFSAQMPNQSHSTLKIQSTQPQDSAVYLCASSSDWGVQDTQYFGPGTRLLVL.

This clone turned up a few times. Gene labels here are mouse ones. The read ends 4 residues before the CDR3 terminus; that terminus is restored from the germline J gene. The genes are TRBV1 and TRBJ2-2, with TRBD2 matching 8 bases. Germline CDR1 reads NSQYPW; CDR2 reads LRSPGD (reference sequence). With 0 bases clipped from V and 1 base from J, the junction kept 10 bases outside the gene matches. The CDR3 is 19 amino acids. The part of the CDR3 DNA that was read is TGCACCTGCAGTGCAGATAGGATCTGGGGGGCCTTAAACACCGGG. Encoded protein: CTCSADRIWGALNTG. The complete CDR3 reads CTCSADRIWGALNTGQLYF.

On this clone itself: One end of the junction is discordant with germline, which a read error may explain. Gene names follow the mouse nomenclature. The read is 4 residues too short to cover the CDR3 end, so that end is filled in from the germline J gene. The rearrangement joins TRBV17 to TRBJ2-7; 7 nucleotides align to TRBD2. CDR1 and CDR2 (germline): MNHDT, YYDKIL. There are 14 residues in the CDR3. The part of the CDR3 DNA that was read is TGTGCTGGCAGTCCTCCGACTGGGTGGGAT. Amino acids: CAGSPPTGWD. The CDR3 in its entirety is CAGSPPTGWDEQYF.

Worth noting for this clone: The genes and germline here are from mouse. The read ends 4 residues early relative to the CDR3; the germline J gene fills the gap. V and J are TRBV13-1 and TRBJ2-4, with a possible D match to TRBD1 (5 bases). In germline, CDR1 is NSHNY, CDR2 SYGAGN. The CDR3 has 12 amino acids. CDR3 DNA, as far as it was read: TGTGCCAGCTCCCCGACAGAAAAC. This sequence encodes CASSPTEN. The CDR3 as a whole reads CASSPTENTLYF.